By share, the clone carrying this T cell receptor (beta chain) ranks as medium-sized. The sample originates from a study of blood T cell repertoires in COVID-19. Overall study: Collection of acute and convalescent COVID-19 samples took place in the United States, Italy and Spain. From T cells, B-cell-depleted T cells, or PBMCs came the material, which was cDNA or gDNA.

This CDR3 region has 14 residues. Germline V gene sequence: CDR1 SGHVS, CDR2 FQNEAQ. V shed 1 base and J 11 bases; nucleotides not matched to a gene: 6. In the authors' workflow: How many nucleated cells were present was estimated from reference gene primer amplification. TCRdb keeps only in-frame clones here, not all; method: immunoSEQ multiplex PCR. That table furnishes V, J and clone size, whereas the DNA furnished D and trimming. This sample has 70,000 or so clones; roughly 80% occur once, and the top ten carry roughly a tenth. The V and J genes are TRBV7-8 and TRBJ1-1, with 11 bases matching TRBD1. The sequenced sample consisted of peripheral blood. This receptor was taken from a woman over 75 with acute or convalescent COVID-19. The CDR3 loop reads CASSLGGQGGVAFF. CDR3 sequence (DNA): TGTGCCAGCAGCTTAGGGGGACAGGGGGGAGTGGCTTTCTTT.